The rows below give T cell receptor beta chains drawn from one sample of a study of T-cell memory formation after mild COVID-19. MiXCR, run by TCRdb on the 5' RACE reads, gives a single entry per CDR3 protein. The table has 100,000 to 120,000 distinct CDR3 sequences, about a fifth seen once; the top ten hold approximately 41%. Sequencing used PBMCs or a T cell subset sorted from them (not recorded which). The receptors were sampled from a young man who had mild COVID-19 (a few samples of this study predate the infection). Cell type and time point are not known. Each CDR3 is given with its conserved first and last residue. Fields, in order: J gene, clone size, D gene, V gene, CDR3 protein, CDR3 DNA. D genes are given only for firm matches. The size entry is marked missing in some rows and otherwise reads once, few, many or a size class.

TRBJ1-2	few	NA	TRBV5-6	CASSFPTHYGYTF	TGTGCCAGCAGCTTCCCGACACACTATGGCTACACCTTC
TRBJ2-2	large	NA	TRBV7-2	CASSFIQVNTGELFF	TGTGCCAGCAGCTTTATCCAGGTCAACACCGGGGAGCTGTTTTTT
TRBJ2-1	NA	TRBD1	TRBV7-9	CASSLTGTVYNEQFF	TGTGCCAGCAGCTTAACCGGGACAGTTTACAATGAGCAGTTCTTC
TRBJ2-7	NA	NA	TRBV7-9	CASSKTGDTYEQYF	TGTGCCAGCAGCAAAACGGGCGATACCTACGAGCAGTACTTC
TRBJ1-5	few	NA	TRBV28	CASSFLVDTSNQPQHF	TGTGCCAGCAGTTTCCTAGTTGACACTAGCAATCAGCCCCAGCATTTT
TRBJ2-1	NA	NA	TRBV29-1	CSVALYNERFF	TGCAGCGTTGCATTATACAATGAGCGGTTCTTC
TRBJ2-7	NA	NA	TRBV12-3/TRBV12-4	CASSSGSIYEQYF	TGTGCCAGCAGCTCAGGTAGTATCTACGAGCAGTACTTC
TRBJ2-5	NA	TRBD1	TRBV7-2	CASSRGDRVRETQYF	TGTGCCAGCAGCCGAGGGGACAGGGTACGAGAGACCCAGTACTTC
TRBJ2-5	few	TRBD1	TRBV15	CATTNGDRETQYF	TGTGCCACCACCAATGGGGACAGAGAGACCCAGTACTTC
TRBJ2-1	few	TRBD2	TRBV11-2	CASSHPGGAVDEQFF	TGTGCCAGCAGCCATCCCGGGGGGGCGGTTGATGAGCAGTTCTTC
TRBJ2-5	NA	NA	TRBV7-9	CASSFVRETQYF	TGTGCCAGCAGCTTTGTAAGGGAGACCCAGTACTTC
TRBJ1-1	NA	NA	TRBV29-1	CSVHDPEDTEAFF	TGCAGCGTTCACGATCCCGAGGACACTGAAGCTTTCTTT
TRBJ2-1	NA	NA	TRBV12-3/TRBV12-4	CASKEGGNYNEQFF	TGTGCCAGCAAAGAAGGAGGAAATTACAATGAGCAGTTCTTC
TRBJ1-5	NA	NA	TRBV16	CASSPPPEGGRSQPQHF	TGTGCCAGCAGCCCTCCTCCGGAAGGGGGGAGAAGTCAGCCCCAGCATTTT
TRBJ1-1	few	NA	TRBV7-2	CASIYGNTEAFF	TGTGCCAGCATATACGGCAACACTGAAGCTTTCTTT
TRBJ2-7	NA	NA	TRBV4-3	CASSQDLGHPYEQYF	TGCGCCAGCAGCCAAGATCTAGGACATCCCTACGAGCAGTACTTC
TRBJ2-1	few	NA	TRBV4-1	CASSQEVGSSYNEQFF	TGCGCCAGCAGCCAAGAGGTGGGGAGCTCCTACAATGAGCAGTTCTTC
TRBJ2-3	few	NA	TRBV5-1	CASSLDLRAVYSTDTQYF	TGCGCCAGCAGCTTGGACCTGCGAGCGGTGTACAGCACAGATACGCAGTATTTT
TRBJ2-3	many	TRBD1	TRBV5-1	CASSLEGQYTDTQYF	TGCGCCAGCAGCTTGGAGGGACAGTACACAGATACGCAGTATTTT
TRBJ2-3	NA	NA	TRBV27	CASRMDPFTFTDTQYF	TGTGCCAGCAGGATGGACCCTTTTACTTTTACAGATACGCAGTATTTT
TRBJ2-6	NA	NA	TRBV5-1	CASSLASGANVLTF	TGCGCCAGCAGCTTGGCTTCTGGGGCCAACGTCCTGACTTTC
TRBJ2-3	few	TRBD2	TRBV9	CASSAAGTRPTDTQYF	TGTGCCAGCAGCGCGGCCGGGACTAGACCCACAGATACGCAGTATTTT
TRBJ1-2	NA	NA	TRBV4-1	CASSREGRGYTF	TGCGCCAGCAGCCGAGAGGGACGTGGCTACACCTTC
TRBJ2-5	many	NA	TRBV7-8	CASSSLGGSGETQYF	TGTGCCAGCAGCTCCCTGGGGGGCAGCGGGGAGACCCAGTACTTC
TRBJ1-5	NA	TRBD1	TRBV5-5	CASSLHRGGNQPQHF	TGTGCCAGCAGCTTGCACAGGGGTGGCAATCAGCCCCAGCATTTT
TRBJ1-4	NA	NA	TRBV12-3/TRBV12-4	CASSPPSPGYSAVFNEKLFF	TGTGCCAGCAGTCCTCCGAGCCCAGGATATTCGGCAGTTTTCAATGAAAAACTGTTTTTT
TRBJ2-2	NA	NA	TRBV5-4	CASSLGVATGELFF	TGTGCCAGCAGCTTGGGGGTCGCCACCGGGGAGCTGTTTTTT
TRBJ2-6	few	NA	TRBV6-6	CASSYSQTGANVLTF	TGTGCCAGCAGTTACTCCCAGACTGGGGCCAACGTCCTGACTTTC
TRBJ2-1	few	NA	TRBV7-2	CASKGPSYNEQFF	TGTGCCAGCAAGGGTCCCTCCTACAATGAGCAGTTCTTC
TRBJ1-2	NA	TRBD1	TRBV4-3	CASSQVGGQGDGYTF	TGCGCCAGCAGCCAGGTCGGAGGACAGGGAGATGGCTACACCTTC
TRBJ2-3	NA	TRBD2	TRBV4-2	CASSLPSGGITDTQYF	TGTGCCAGCAGCCTCCCAAGCGGGGGGATCACAGATACGCAGTATTTT
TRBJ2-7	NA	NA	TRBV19	CASSLLREGYREQYF	TGTGCCAGTAGTTTGCTACGCGAGGGTTACAGGGAGCAGTACTTC
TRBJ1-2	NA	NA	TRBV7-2	CASSLGGYTF	TGTGCCAGCAGCTTAGGGGGCTACACCTTC
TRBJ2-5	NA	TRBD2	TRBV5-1	CASSLGLLAGQTQYF	TGCGCCAGCAGCTTGGGCCTACTAGCGGGGCAGACCCAGTACTTC
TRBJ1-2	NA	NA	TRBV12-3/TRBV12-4	CASSFGVGGVGYTF	TGTGCCAGCAGTTTCGGGGTTGGCGGGGTCGGCTACACCTTC
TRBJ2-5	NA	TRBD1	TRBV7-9	CASSLATGVETQYF	TGTGCCAGCAGCTTAGCCACAGGGGTAGAGACCCAGTACTTC
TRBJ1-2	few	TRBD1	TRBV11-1	CASSLGQGVGYTF	TGTGCCAGCAGCTTGGGACAGGGCGTGGGCTACACCTTC
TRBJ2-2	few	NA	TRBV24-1	CATSERYTGELFF	TGTGCCACCAGCGAAAGGTACACCGGGGAGCTGTTTTTT
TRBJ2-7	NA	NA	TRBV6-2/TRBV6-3	CASTGRPYEQYF	TGTGCCAGCACTGGCAGACCTTACGAGCAGTACTTC
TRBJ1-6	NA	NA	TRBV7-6	CASSLRDEGGSPLHF	TGTGCCAGCAGCTTACGAGACGAAGGGGGTTCACCCCTCCACTTT
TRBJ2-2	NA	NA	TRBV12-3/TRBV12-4	CASSLAGGHTGELFF	TGTGCCAGCAGCTTAGCTGGGGGGCATACCGGGGAGCTGTTTTTT
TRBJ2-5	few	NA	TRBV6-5	CASSPTDSGQETQYF	TGTGCCAGCAGTCCAACCGACAGCGGGCAAGAGACCCAGTACTTC
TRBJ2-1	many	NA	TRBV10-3	CAISESMGGGNEQFF	TGTGCCATCAGTGAGTCGATGGGTGGGGGTAATGAGCAGTTCTTC
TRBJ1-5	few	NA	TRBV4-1	CASSLREFNQPQHF	TGCGCCAGCAGCCTCCGGGAATTCAATCAGCCCCAGCATTTT
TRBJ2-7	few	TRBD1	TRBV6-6	CASRGAGGALGQYF	TGTGCCAGCAGGGGGGCAGGGGGCGCCTTGGGGCAGTACTTC
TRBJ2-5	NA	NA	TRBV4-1	CASSQWMAIQETQYF	TGCGCCAGCAGCCAATGGATGGCTATTCAAGAGACCCAGTACTTC
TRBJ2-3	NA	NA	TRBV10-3	CATRDLNTDTQYF	TGTGCCACCCGGGACTTAAACACAGATACGCAGTATTTT
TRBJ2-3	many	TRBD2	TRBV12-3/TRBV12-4	CASSLGGSGTDTQYF	TGTGCCAGCAGTTTGGGGGGGAGTGGAACAGATACGCAGTATTTT
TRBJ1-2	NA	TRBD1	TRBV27	CASSTYQGAHGYTF	TGTGCCAGCAGTACCTACCAGGGGGCCCATGGCTACACCTTC
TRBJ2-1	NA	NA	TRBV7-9	CASSFWDNSYNEQFF	TGTGCCAGCAGCTTCTGGGACAATAGTTACAATGAGCAGTTCTTC
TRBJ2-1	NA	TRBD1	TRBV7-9	CASSSNDRATYNEQFF	TGTGCCAGCAGCTCCAATGACAGGGCGACCTACAATGAGCAGTTCTTC
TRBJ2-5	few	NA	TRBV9	CASSSRGETQYF	TGTGCCAGCAGCTCCAGAGGGGAGACCCAGTACTTC
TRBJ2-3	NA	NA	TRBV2	CASSEWSTFRTDTQYF	TGTGCCAGCAGTGAATGGTCTACGTTTCGCACAGATACGCAGTATTTT
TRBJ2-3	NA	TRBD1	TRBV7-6	CASSPEQGARADTQYF	TGTGCCAGCAGCCCCGAGCAGGGGGCAAGAGCAGATACGCAGTATTTT
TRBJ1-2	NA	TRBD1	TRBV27	CASGILQGQVNYGYTF	TGTGCCAGCGGAATCCTGCAGGGACAGGTCAACTATGGCTACACCTTC
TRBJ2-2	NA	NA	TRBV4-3	CASSQDGGLEGELFF	TGCGCCAGCAGCCAAGATGGGGGTCTCGAGGGGGAGCTGTTTTTT
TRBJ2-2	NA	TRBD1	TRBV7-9	CASSSSTGSTGELFF	TGTGCCAGCAGCTCCTCGACAGGGTCCACCGGGGAGCTGTTTTTT